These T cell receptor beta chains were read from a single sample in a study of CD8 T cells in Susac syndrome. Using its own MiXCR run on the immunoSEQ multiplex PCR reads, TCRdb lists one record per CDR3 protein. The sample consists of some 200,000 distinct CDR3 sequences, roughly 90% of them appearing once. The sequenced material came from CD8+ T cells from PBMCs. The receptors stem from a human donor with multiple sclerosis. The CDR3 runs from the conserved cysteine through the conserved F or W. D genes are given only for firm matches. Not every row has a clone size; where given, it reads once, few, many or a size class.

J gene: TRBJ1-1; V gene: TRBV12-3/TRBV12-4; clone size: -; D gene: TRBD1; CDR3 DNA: TGTGCCAGCAGCCCGACAGGGACGGATGCTTTCTTT; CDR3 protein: CASSPTGTDAFF
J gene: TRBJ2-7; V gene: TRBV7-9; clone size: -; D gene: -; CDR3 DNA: TGTGCCAGCAGCCCTGACAGCTTCCCTCCCTACGAGCAGTACTTC; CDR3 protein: CASSPDSFPPYEQYF
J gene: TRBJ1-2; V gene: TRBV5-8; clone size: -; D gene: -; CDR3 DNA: TGTGCCAGCAGTCCGCGCCTGATGGGCGCTTATGGCTACACCTTC; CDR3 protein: CASSPRLMGAYGYTF
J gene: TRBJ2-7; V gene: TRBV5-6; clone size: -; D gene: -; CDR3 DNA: TGTGCCAGCAGCCCTGGACTTGCCAACTACGAGCAGTACTTC; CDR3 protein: CASSPGLANYEQYF
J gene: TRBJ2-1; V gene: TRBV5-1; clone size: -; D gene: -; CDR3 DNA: TGCGCCAGCAGGGGGTTGGATGAGCAGTTCTTC; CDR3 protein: CASRGLDEQFF
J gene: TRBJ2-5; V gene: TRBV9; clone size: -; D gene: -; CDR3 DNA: TGTGCCAGCAGCGTAGTCCCTGAACTGGAGACCCAGTACTTC; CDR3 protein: CASSVVPELETQYF
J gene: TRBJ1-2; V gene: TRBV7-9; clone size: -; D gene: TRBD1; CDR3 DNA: TGTGCCAGCAGCTTCCGGGACAGGGGGCAAGTTGGCTACACCTTC; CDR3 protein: CASSFRDRGQVGYTF
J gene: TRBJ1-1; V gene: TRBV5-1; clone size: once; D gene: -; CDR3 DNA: TGCGCCAGCAGCCCCTTTTTGAACAAGGGGCGGAACACTGAAGCTTTCTTT; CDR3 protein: CASSPFLNKGRNTEAFF
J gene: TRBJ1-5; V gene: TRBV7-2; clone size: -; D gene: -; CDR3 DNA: TGTGCCAGCAGCTTACTCTGGGGTCAGCCCCAGCATTTT; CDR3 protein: CASSLLWGQPQHF
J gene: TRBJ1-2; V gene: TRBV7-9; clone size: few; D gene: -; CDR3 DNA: TGTGCCAGCAGTTTTCCAGCTAACTATGGCTACACCTTC; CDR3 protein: CASSFPANYGYTF
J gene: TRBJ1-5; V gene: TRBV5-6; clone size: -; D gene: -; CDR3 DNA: TGTGCCAGCAGCTTGGGTGGGACCCTCAATCAGCCCCAGCATTTT; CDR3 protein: CASSLGGTLNQPQHF
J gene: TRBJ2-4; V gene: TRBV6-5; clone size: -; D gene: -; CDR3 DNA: TGTGCCAGCAGCCCCCTTGGCCCTGGCATTCAGCACTTC; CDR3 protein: CASSPLGPGIQHF